The 20 T cell receptor beta chains listed next were all sequenced from one sample in a study of blood T cell repertoires in COVID-19. TCRdb keeps only in-frame clones here, not all; method: immunoSEQ multiplex PCR. This table holds some 340,000 clones, 87% found once. The sequenced material came from PBMCs or T cells enriched from blood (not recorded which). All receptors come from a woman aged 25 to 39 who had recovered from COVID-19.

The chain joins TRBV7-2 to TRBJ2-2; TRBD2 matches 9 bases. Germline loops: CDR1 SGHTA, CDR2 FQGNSA. This CDR3 has 17 amino acids. With 6 bases clipped from V and 4 bases from J, the junction kept 12 bases outside the gene matches. CDR3: CASRLPLAGISTGELFF. The CDR3, as DNA: TGTGCCAGCAGGCTCCCTCTAGCGGGGATATCCACCGGGGAGCTGTTTTTT.

The chain combines TRBV30 with TRBJ1-1; 7 bases are shared with TRBD1. Losses at the gene ends were 4 bases for V and 0 bases for J; bases not matched to a gene: 14. CDR1 GTSNPN and CDR2 SVGIG come from the germline V gene (reference sequence). CDR3 length: 17 amino acids. Written as DNA, the CDR3 is TGTGCCTGGAAAATTAACCGAGGGACAGAGATGAACACTGAAGCTTTCTTT. Translated: CAWKINRGTEMNTEAFF. Together with reference TRBV30 and TRBJ1-1, the CDR3 gives the full variable domain: SQTIHQWPATLVQPVGSPLSLECTVEGTSNPNLYWYRQAAGRGLQLLFYSVGIGQISSEVPQNLSASRPQDRQFILSSKKLLLSDSGFYLCAWKINRGTEMNTEAFFGQGTRLTVV.

The V gene is TRBV19, the J gene TRBJ1-5; 9 positions agree with TRBD1. The CDR3 sequence is 14 residues long. Germline CDR1 is LNHDA and CDR2 is SQIVND (reference sequence). Germline trimming cut 6 bases from V and 6 bases from J; bases unmatched to any gene: 6. The CDR3 spells CASSQTGGSQPQHF. The CDR3 DNA is TGTGCCAGTAGCCAGACAGGGGGAAGTCAGCCCCAGCATTTT.

This chain joins TRBV4-2 and TRBJ2-3, with D possibly TRBD1 on 6 matching bases. CDR1 and CDR2 (germline): LGHNA, YNFKEQ. The CDR3 runs 16 residues. Trimming took off 4 bases at V and 0 bases at J, with 14 bases between the two ends. CDR3 residues: CASSPMTGKSTDTQYF. CDR3 DNA: TGTGCCAGCAGCCCCATGACAGGCAAAAGCACAGATACGCAGTATTTT.

This chain links TRBV15 with TRBJ1-1; 7 positions match TRBD1. From germline, CDR1 is LNHNV and CDR2 YYDKDF (reference sequence). The V and J ends lost 2 bases and 7 bases, in that order; junction bases with no gene match: 10. The CDR3 runs 15 residues. Here the CDR3 reads CATSRTPGQSDEAFF. In nucleotides, the CDR3 is TGTGCCACCAGCAGAACCCCGGGACAGTCGGATGAAGCTTTCTTT.

This clone was found once. V and J are TRBV9 and TRBJ2-7; D might be TRBD1 (6 bases). This CDR3 is built from 15 residues. V was clipped by 0 bases and J by 5 bases, with 15 bases between them. Germline values: CDR1 SGDLS, CDR2 YYNGEE. The DNA for the CDR3 is TGTGCCAGCAGCGTAGCAGCCAGGGGAGCCAACGAGCAGTACTTC. It codes for CASSVAARGANEQYF.

The genes are TRBV3-1 (or the pseudogene TRBV3-2) and TRBJ1-3; TRBD1 agrees at 7 bases. The CDR3 length is 16 residues. Germline CDR1 is LGHDT and CDR2 is YNNKEL (reference sequence). V lost 4 bases, J lost 0 bases, and 6 bases stayed unmatched. The CDR3 DNA follows: TGTGCCAGCAGCCGGGGACAGTTCAACTCTGGAAACACCATATATTTT. Encoded protein: CASSRGQFNSGNTIYF.

J is TRBJ1-1 and V is TRBV11-2; possibly TRBD1 for D (6 bases). The V and J ends lost 7 bases and 3 bases respectively, with 18 bases between them. The CDR3 has 15 residues. Per germline, CDR1 SGHAT and CDR2 FQNNGV. The CDR3 DNA reads as TGTGCCAGCATCCGAGGGGGGGTAACGGACACTGAAGCTTTCTTT. Amino acid sequence: CASIRGGVTDTEAFF. The whole variable domain, remainder taken from reference TRBV11-2 and TRBJ1-1, is EAGVAQSPRYKIIEKRQSVAFWCNPISGHATLYWYQQILGQGPKLLIQFQNNGVVDDSQLPKDRFSAERLKGVDSTLKIQPAKLEDSAVYLCASIRGGVTDTEAFFGQGTRLTVV.

This clone was seen a single time. V gene TRBV28 combines with J gene TRBJ2-5; D not certain. CDR1 and CDR2 (germline): MDHEN, SYDVKM. The CDR3 is made up of 11 amino acids. Trimming left V 6 bases short and J 2 bases short, with 4 bases between. The CDR3 sequence: CASRYQETQYF. CDR3 DNA sequence: TGTGCCAGCAGGTATCAAGAGACCCAGTACTTC.

The V gene is TRBV6-4, the J gene TRBJ2-4; no clear D gene. This CDR3 has 13 residues. The V gene lost 7 bases and the J gene lost 7 bases, with 14 bases spanning the gap. Germline V CDR1 and CDR2: MRHNA, SNTAGT. The CDR3 loop reads CASTSTPGNIQYF. CDR3 in DNA: TGTGCCAGCACTTCGACCCCCGGGAACATTCAGTACTTC.

The rearrangement links TRBV19 to TRBJ1-3; no clear D. Trimming shortened V by 1 base and J by 0 bases, and 10 bases separated the two germline ends. Germline V gene data show CDR1 as LNHDA and CDR2 as SQIVND (reference sequence). The CDR3 runs to 16 residues. The CDR3 loop is CASSIAGEISGNTIYF. The CDR3, as DNA: TGTGCCAGTAGTATAGCCGGAGAAATCTCTGGAAACACCATATATTTT. Supplemented by reference TRBV19 and TRBJ1-3, the full variable domain reads DGGITQSPKYLFRKEGQNVTLSCEQNLNHDAMYWYRQDPGQGLRLIYYSQIVNDFQKGDIAEGYSVSREKKESFPLTVTSAQKNPTAFYLCASSIAGEISGNTIYFGEGSWLTVV.

This chain uses TRBV30 with TRBJ2-2; possibly TRBD1 for D (5 bases). V lost 3 bases and J 5 bases, leaving 7 bases between the germline ends. CDR3 length: 12 amino acids. Germline CDR1 and CDR2: GTSNPN and SVGIG (reference sequence). For the CDR3, the DNA is TGTGCCTGGAGGCAGGGTACCGGGGAGCTGTTTTTT. Translation gives CAWRQGTGELFF.

The CDR3, as DNA: TGTGCCAGCAGCGTAGGCGCAGGGAACTACGAGCAGTACTTC. It specifies CASSVGAGNYEQYF. The chain recombines TRBV9 with TRBJ2-7, with a possible D match to TRBD1 (5 bases). Trimming shortened V by 0 bases and J by 3 bases, and 10 bases separated the two germline ends. The CDR3 is 14 residues long. In germline, CDR1 is SGDLS, CDR2 YYNGEE.

This sequence joins TRBV5-4 and TRBJ2-3, with TRBD2 identical over 10 bases. This CDR3 is 17 amino acids long. After removal of 1 base from V and 2 bases from J, the junction contained 7 bases not matched to a gene. Germline lookup yields CDR1 SGHNT and CDR2 YYREEE (reference sequence). CDR3 in DNA: TGTGCCAGCAGCTTGTTTGGGGGGACTAGCGACACAGATACGCAGTATTTT. It codes for CASSLFGGTSDTDTQYF.

This rearrangement joins TRBV27 to TRBJ2-7; the match to TRBD1 covers 8 bases. The CDR3 covers 14 residues. V shed 4 bases and J 3 bases; nucleotides not matched to a gene: 5. Per the germline V gene, CDR1 is MNHEY and CDR2 is SMNVEV (reference sequence). The CDR3 nucleotides read TGTGCCAGCAGTTCCCTAGACAGGGGCTACGAGCAGTACTTC. Its protein is CASSSLDRGYEQYF.

This chain connects TRBV7-7 to TRBJ2-3; no clear D. Trimming stripped 2 bases from V and 0 bases from J, with 9 bases between. The CDR3 loop spans 15 amino acids. CDR1 is SSHAT, CDR2 FNYEAQ, per germline (reference sequence). The DNA of the CDR3 is TGTGCCAGCAGCTTAACAAGTTCTAGCACAGATACGCAGTATTTT. Protein product: CASSLTSSSTDTQYF.

The chain links TRBV2 to TRBJ1-6; no clear D gene. Trimming left V 6 bases short and J 12 bases short, with 18 bases between. This CDR3 is built from 14 residues. The germline gives CDR1 SNHLY, CDR2 FYNNEI. The CDR3 loop reads CASSSPYEGEPLHF. The CDR3 region has the DNA TGTGCCAGCAGCAGTCCCTATGAAGGAGAACCCCTCCACTTT.

There are a few counts of this clone. V gene TRBV10-1 combines with J gene TRBJ1-2, with 7 bases lining up with TRBD1. V was pared by 7 bases and J by 2 bases, with 10 bases of the junction left unmatched. Germline CDR1 is WNHNN and CDR2 is SYGVQD (reference sequence). The CDR3 sequence is 15 residues long. The CDR3 bases are TGCGCCAGCAACCCGGGGGACAGAAAAAACTATGGCTACACCTTC. Translated: CASNPGDRKNYGYTF.

The rearrangement uses TRBV6-2 or TRBV6-3 and TRBJ1-5, with D tentatively TRBD1 (5 bases). The germline CDR1 and CDR2 sequences are MNHEY and SVGEGT. With 4 bases removed from V and 1 base from J, the gap between germline ends came to 11 bases. This CDR3 is 15 amino acids long. CDR3 loop: CASSSDRRSNQPQHF. The CDR3 nucleotides are TGTGCCAGCAGTTCAGACAGAAGGAGCAATCAGCCCCAGCATTTT.

This sequence joins TRBV4-2 and TRBJ1-5; no reliable D call. The CDR3 runs 16 residues. The germline CDR1 and CDR2 sequences are LGHNA and YNFKEQ. The V end was cut by 0 bases, the J end by 2 bases, with 11 bases between. The CDR3 loop is CASSQEGGGGNQPQHF. The CDR3, as DNA: TGTGCCAGCAGCCAAGAAGGAGGAGGTGGCAATCAGCCCCAGCATTTT.